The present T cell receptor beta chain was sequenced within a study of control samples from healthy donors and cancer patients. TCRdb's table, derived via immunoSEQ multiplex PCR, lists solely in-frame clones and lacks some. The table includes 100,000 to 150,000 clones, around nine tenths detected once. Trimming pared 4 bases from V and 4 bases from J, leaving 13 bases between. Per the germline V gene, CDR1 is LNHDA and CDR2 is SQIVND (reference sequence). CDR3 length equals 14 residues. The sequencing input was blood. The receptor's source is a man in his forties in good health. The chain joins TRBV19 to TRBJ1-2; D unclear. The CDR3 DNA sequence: TGTGCCAGTAGTAGAGGAGCCGTTATCTATGGCTACACCTTC. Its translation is CASSRGAVIYGYTF.